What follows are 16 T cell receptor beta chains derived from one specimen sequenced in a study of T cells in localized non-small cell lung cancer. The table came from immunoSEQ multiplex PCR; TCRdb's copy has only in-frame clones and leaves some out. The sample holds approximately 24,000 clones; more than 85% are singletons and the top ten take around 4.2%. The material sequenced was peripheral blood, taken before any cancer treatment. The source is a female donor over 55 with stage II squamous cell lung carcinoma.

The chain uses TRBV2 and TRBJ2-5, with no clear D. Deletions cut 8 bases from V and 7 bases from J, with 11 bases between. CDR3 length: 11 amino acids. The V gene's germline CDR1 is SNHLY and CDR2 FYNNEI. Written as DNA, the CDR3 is TGTGCCAGCTCGCCTTCGGTGACCCAGTACTTC. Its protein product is CASSPSVTQYF.

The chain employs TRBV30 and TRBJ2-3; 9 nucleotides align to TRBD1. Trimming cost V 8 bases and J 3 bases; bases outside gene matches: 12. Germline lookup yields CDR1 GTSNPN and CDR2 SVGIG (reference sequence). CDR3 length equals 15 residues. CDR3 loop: CAGRSDRGTTDTQYF. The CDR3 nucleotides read TGTGCCGGGCGATCGGACAGGGGAACAACAGATACGCAGTATTTT.

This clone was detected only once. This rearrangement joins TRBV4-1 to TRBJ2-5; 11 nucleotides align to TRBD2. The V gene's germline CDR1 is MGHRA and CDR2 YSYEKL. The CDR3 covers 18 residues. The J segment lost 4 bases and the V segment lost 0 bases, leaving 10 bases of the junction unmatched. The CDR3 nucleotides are TGCGCCAGCAGCCAAGATCGGTCTAGCGGGGGGCCCGGAGAGACCCAGTACTTC. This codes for CASSQDRSSGGPGETQYF.

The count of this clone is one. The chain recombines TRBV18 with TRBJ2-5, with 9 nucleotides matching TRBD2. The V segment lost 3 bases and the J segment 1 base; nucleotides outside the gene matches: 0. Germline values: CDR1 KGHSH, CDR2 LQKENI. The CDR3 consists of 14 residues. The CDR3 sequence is CASSPGLAQETQYF. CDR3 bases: TGTGCCAGCTCACCGGGACTAGCCCAAGAGACCCAGTACTTC.

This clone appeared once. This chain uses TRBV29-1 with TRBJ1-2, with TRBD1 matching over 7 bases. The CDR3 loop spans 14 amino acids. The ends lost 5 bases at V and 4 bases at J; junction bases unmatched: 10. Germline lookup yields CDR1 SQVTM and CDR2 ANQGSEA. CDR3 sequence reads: CSVSRDSQRYGYTF. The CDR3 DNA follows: TGCAGCGTTTCTAGGGACAGCCAGCGCTATGGCTACACCTTC.

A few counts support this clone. The DNA for the CDR3 is TGCGCCAGCAGCCTGTCCGGGACAGTCCCAATTAACTATGGCTACACCTTC. Translating gives CASSLSGTVPINYGYTF. This sequence joins TRBV5-1 and TRBJ1-2; 7 bases are a match to TRBD1. CDR3 length: 17 amino acids. Trimming took 4 bases from V and 1 from J; bases not matched to a gene: 13. Germline CDR1 and CDR2: SGHRS and YFSETQ.

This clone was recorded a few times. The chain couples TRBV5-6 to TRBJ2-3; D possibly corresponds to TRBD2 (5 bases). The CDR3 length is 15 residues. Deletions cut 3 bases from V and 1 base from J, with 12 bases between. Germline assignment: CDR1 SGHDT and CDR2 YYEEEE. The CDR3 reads CASSSVARGTDTQYF. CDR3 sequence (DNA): TGTGCCAGCAGCTCGGTGGCGCGGGGCACAGATACGCAGTATTTT.

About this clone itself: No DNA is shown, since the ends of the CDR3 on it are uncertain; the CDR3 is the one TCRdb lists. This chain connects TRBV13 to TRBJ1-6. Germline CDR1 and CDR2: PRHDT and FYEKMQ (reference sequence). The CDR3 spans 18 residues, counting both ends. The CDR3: CASSPLVGVGSYNSPPHF.

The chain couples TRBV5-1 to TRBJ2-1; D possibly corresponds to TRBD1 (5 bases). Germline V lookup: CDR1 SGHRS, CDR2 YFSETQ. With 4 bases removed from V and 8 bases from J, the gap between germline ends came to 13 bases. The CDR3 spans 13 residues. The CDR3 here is CASSDYQGYEQFF. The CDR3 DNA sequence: TGCGCCAGCAGCGATTATCAGGGATATGAGCAGTTCTTC.

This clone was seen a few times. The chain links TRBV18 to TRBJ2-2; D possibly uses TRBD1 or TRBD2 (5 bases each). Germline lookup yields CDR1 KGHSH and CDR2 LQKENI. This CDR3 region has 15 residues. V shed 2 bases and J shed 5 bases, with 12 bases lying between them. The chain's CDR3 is CASSPGEGRTGELFF. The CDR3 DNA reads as TGTGCCAGCTCACCAGGCGAGGGGAGAACCGGGGAGCTGTTTTTT.

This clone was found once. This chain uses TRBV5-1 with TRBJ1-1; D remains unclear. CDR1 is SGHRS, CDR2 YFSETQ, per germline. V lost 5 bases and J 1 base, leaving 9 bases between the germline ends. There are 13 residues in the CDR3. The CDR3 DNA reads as TGCGCCAGCAGAATCCCGGAGAACACTGAAGCTTTCTTT. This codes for CASRIPENTEAFF. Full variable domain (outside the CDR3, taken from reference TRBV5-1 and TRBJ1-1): KAGVTQTPRYLIKTRGQQVTLSCSPISGHRSVSWYQQTPGQGLQFLFEYFSETQRNKGNFPGRFSGRQFSNSRSEMNVSTLELGDSALYLCASRIPENTEAFFGQGTRLTVV.

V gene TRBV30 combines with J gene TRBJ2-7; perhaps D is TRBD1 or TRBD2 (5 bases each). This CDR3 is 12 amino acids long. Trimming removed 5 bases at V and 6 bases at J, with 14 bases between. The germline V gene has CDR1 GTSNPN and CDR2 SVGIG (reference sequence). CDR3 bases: TGTGCCTGGGGTTGGGGGAACGGCGAGCAGTACTTC. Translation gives CAWGWGNGEQYF.

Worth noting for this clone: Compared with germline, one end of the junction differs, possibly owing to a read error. Here the CDR3 reads CASSLESLAGGNEQFF. The DNA of the CDR3 is TGTGCTAGCAGCTTAGAGTCGCTAGCGGGAGGCAATGAGCAGTTCTTC. The chain links TRBV7-7 to TRBJ2-1; 11 nucleotides agree with TRBD2. The CDR3 has 16 amino acids. Germline V gives CDR1 SSHAT, CDR2 FNYEAQ (reference sequence). Using reference TRBV7-7 and TRBJ2-1 for the parts outside the CDR3, the full variable domain is GAGVSQSPRYKVTKRGQDVTLRCDPISSHATLYWYQQALGQGPEFLTYFNYEAQPDKSGLPSDRFSAERPEGSISTLTIQRTEQRDSAMYRCASSLESLAGGNEQFFGPGTRLTVL.

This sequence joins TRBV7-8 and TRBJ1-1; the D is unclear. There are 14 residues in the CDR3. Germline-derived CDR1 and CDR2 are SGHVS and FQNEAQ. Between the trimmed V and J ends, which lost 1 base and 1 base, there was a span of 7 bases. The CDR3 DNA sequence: TGTGCCAGCAGCTTAGAGGCAGGGAACACTGAAGCTTTCTTT. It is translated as CASSLEAGNTEAFF.

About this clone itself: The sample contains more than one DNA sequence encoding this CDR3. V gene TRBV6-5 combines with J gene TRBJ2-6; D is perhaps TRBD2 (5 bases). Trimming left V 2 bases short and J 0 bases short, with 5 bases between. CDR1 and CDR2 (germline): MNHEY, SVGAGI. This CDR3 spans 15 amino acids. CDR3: CASSYGSSGANVLTF. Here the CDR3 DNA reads TGTGCCAGCAGTTACGGGAGCTCTGGGGCCAACGTCCTGACTTTC.

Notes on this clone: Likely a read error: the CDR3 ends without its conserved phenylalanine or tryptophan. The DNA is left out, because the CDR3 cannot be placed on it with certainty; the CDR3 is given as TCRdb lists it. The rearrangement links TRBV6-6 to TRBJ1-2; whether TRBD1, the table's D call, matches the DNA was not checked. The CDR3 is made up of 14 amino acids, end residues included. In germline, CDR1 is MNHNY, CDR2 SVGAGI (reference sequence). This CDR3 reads CASRQMDRAPSESI.